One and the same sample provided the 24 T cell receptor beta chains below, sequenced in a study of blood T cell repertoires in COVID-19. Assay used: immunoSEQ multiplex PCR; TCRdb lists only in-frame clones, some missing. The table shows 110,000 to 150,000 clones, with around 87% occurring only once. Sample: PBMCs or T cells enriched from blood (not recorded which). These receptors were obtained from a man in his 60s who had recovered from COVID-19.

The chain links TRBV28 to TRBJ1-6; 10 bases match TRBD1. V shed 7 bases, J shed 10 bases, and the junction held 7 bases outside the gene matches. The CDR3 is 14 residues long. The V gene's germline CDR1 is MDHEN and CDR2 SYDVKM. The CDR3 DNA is TGTGCCAGCACACCCGGGACAGGGGACTCACCCCTCCACTTT. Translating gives CASTPGTGDSPLHF.

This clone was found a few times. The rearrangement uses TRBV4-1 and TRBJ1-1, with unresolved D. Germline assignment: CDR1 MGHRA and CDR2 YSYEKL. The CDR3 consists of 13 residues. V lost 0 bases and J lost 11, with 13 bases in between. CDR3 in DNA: TGCGCCAGCAGCCAAGATCTGGGCCTTGCGGCTTTCTTT. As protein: CASSQDLGLAAFF.

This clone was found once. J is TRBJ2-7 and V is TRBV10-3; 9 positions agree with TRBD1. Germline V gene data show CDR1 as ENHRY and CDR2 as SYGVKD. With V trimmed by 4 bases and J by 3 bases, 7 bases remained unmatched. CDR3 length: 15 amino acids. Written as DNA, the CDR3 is TGTGCCATCAGTGCCTCTGGGACAGGGAACTACGAGCAGTACTTC. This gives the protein CAISASGTGNYEQYF.

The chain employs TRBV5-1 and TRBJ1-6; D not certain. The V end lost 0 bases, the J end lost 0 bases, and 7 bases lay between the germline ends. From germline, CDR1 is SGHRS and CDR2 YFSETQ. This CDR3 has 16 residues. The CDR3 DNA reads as TGCGCCAGCAGCTTGGAACCCAGCTCCTATAATTCACCCCTCCACTTT. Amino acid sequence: CASSLEPSSYNSPLHF.

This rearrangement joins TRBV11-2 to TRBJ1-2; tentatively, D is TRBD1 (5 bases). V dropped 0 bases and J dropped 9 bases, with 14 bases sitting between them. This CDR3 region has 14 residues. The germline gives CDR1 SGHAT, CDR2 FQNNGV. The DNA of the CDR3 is TGTGCCAGCAGCTTAGATTACCAGGGTGGGCGCTACACCTTC. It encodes CASSLDYQGGRYTF.

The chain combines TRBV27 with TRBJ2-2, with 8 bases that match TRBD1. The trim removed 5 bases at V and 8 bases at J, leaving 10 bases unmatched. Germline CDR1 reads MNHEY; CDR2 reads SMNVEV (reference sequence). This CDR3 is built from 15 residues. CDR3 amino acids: CASSPRTGFGGELFF. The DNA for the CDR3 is TGTGCCAGCAGTCCCCGGACAGGGTTTGGGGGGGAGCTGTTTTTT.

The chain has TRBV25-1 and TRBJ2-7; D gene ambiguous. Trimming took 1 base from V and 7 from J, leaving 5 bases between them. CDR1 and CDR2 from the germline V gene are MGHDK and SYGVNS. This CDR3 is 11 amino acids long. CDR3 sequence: CASSEFKEQYF. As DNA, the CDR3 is TGTGCCAGCAGTGAATTCAAAGAGCAGTACTTC.

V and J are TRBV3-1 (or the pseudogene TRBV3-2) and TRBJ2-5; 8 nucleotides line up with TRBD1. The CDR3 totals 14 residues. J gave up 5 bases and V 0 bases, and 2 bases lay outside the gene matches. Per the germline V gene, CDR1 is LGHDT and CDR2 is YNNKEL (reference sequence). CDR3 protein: CASSQDTGGETQYF. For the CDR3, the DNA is TGTGCCAGCAGCCAAGATACAGGGGGTGAGACCCAGTACTTC.

CDR3 in DNA: TGTGCCAGCAGCTTCGGGGGATTTGGGACCGGGGAGCTGTTTTTT. It encodes CASSFGGFGTGELFF. The chain recombines TRBV5-4 with TRBJ2-2; D is perhaps TRBD2 (6 bases). V was clipped by 2 bases and J by 5 bases, with 13 bases between them. Germline loops: CDR1 SGHNT, CDR2 YYREEE (reference sequence). This CDR3 contains 15 residues. The full variable domain, completed using reference TRBV5-4 and TRBJ2-2, is ETGVTQSPTHLIKTRGQQVTLRCSSQSGHNTVSWYQQALGQGPQFIFQYYREEENGRGNFPPRFSGLQFPNYSSELNVNALELDDSALYLCASSFGGFGTGELFFGEGSRLTVL.

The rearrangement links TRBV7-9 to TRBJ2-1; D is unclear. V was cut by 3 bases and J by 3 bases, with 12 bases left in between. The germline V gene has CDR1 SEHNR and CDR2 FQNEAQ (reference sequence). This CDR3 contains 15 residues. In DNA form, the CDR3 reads TGTGCCAGCAGCTTTAGCCTGAACTACTACAATGAGCAGTTCTTC. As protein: CASSFSLNYYNEQFF.

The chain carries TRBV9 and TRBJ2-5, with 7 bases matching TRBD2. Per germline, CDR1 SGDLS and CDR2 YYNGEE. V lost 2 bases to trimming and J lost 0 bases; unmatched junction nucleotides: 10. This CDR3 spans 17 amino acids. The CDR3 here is CASSVGLSGPYQETQYF. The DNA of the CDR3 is TGTGCCAGCAGCGTGGGGCTTAGCGGGCCGTACCAAGAGACCCAGTACTTC.

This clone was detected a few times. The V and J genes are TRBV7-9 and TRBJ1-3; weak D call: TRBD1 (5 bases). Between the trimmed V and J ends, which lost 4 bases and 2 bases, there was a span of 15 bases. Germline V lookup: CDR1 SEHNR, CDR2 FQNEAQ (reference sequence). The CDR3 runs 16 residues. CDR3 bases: TGTGCCAGCAGCTCCCCGGGGGGGATGGCTGGAAACACCATATATTTT. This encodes CASSSPGGMAGNTIYF.

The CDR3 region is CASPLEQSTDTQYF. For the CDR3, the DNA is TGTGCCAGTCCACTCGAACAGAGCACAGATACGCAGTATTTT. The chain is built from TRBV19 and TRBJ2-3; D remains ambiguous. CDR3 length: 14 amino acids. CDR1 and CDR2 (germline): LNHDA, SQIVND (reference sequence). V was pared by 8 bases and J by 0 bases, with 12 bases between.

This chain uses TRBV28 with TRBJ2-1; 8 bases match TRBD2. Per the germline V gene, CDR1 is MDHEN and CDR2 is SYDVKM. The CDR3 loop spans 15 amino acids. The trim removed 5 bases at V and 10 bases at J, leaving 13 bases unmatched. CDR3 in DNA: TGTGCCAGCAGTACACACGGGGGGGTAAATGGGGAGCAGTTCTTC. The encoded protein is CASSTHGGVNGEQFF.

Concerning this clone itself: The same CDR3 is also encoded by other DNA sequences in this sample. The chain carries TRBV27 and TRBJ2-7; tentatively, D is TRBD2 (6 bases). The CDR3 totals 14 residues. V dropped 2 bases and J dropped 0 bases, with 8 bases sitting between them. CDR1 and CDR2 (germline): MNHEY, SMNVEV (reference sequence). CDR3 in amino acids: CASSLGRSSYEQYF. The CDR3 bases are TGTGCCAGCAGTTTAGGGAGGAGCTCCTACGAGCAGTACTTC.

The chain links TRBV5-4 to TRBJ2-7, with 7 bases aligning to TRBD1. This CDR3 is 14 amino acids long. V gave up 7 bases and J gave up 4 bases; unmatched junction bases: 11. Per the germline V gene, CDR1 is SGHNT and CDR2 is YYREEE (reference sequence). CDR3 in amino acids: CASSTRTGAYEQYF. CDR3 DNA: TGTGCCAGCTCCACACGGACAGGCGCGTACGAGCAGTACTTC.

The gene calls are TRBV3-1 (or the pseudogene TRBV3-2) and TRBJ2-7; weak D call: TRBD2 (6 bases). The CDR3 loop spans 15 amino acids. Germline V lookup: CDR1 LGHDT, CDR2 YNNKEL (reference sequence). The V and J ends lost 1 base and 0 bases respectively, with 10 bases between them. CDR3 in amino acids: CASSQGQGGSYEQYF. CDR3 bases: TGTGCCAGCAGCCAAGGGCAGGGAGGCTCCTACGAGCAGTACTTC.

Here the CDR3 reads CASSQIHSGGLQFF. The CDR3 DNA is TGTGCCAGCAGTCAAATCCATAGCGGGGGCCTGCAGTTCTTC. The chain couples TRBV28 to TRBJ2-1; 9 nucleotides line up with TRBD2. V lost 5 bases to trimming and J lost 12 bases; unmatched junction nucleotides: 11. Germline CDR1 is MDHEN and CDR2 is SYDVKM. The length of the CDR3 is 14 residues.

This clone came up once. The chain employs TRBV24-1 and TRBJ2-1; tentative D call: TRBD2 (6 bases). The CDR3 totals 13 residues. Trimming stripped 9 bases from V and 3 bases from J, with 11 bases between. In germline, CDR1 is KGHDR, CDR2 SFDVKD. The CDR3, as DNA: TGTGCCACCTCTCTCGGGGGCTACAATGAGCAGTTCTTC. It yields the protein CATSLGGYNEQFF.

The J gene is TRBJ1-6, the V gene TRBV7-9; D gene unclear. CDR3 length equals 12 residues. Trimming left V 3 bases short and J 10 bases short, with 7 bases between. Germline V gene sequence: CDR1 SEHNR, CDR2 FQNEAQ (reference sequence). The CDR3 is CASSFGESPLHF. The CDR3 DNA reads TGTGCCAGCAGCTTCGGGGAGTCACCCCTCCACTTT.

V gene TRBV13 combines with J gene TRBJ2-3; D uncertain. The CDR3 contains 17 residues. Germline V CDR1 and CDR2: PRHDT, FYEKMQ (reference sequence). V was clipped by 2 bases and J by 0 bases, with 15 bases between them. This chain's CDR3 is CASSLSRRLRSTDTQYF. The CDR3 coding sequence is TGTGCCAGCAGCTTAAGTCGCAGACTGCGTAGCACAGATACGCAGTATTTT.

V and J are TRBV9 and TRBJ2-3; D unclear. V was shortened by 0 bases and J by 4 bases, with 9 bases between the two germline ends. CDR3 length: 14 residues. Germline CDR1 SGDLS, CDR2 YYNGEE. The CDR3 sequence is CASSVASYPDTQYF. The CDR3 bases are TGTGCCAGCAGCGTAGCTAGTTACCCAGATACGCAGTATTTT.

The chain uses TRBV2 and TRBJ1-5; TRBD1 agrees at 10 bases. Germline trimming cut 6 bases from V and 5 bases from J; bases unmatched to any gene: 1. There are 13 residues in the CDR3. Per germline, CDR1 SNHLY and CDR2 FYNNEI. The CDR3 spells CASRGTGDQPQHF. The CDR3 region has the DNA TGTGCCAGCAGGGGGACAGGGGATCAGCCCCAGCATTTT.

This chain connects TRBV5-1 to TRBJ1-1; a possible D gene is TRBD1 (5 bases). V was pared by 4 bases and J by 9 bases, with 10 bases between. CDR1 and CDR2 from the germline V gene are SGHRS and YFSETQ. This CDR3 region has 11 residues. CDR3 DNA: TGCGCCAGCAGCGAGGCAGGGAAAGCTTTCTTT. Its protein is CASSEAGKAFF.